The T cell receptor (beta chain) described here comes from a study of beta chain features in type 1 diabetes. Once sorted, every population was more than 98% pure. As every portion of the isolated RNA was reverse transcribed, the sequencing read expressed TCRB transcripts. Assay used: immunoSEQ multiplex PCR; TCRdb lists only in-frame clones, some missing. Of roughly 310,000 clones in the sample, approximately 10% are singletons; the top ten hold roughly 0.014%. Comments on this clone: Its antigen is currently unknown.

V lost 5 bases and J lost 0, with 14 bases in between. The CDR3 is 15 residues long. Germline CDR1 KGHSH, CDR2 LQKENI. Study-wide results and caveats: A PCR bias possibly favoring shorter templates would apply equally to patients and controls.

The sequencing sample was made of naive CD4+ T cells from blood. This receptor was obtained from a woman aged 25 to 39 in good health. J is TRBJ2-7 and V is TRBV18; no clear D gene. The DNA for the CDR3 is TGTGCCAGCTCAAGCCTCAGGTTCGCCTCCTACGAGCAGTACTTC. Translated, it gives CASSSLRFASYEQYF.